This T cell receptor beta chain was retrieved from a study of memory CD4+ T cells and cytomegalovirus serostatus. Study in general: This sample comes from healthy Belgian adults, several CMV seropositive, some 22 seronegative.

Concerning this clone: Other DNA sequences within the sample encode an identical CDR3.

Method: immunoSEQ multiplex PCR; TCRdb's copy keeps in-frame clones and lacks some. The table includes tens of thousands of clones, around three quarters detected once. Single viable CD3+CD4+CD8-CD45RO+ cells were sorted as the memory CD4+ T cells. CD4+ T cells were isolated by positive magnetic selection. Germline assignment: CDR1 MNHNS and CDR2 SASEGT. The CDR3 runs 14 residues. The V segment lost 6 bases and the J segment 1 base; nucleotides outside the gene matches: 2. Sequenced: memory CD4+ T cells from blood. The rearrangement links TRBV6-1 to TRBJ2-7; 11 bases fit TRBD1. The clonotype was recovered from an adult in good health and CMV-seronegative. CDR3 protein: CASRGQGASYEQYF. The DNA for the CDR3 is TGTGCCAGCAGAGGACAGGGGGCTTCCTACGAGCAGTACTTC.